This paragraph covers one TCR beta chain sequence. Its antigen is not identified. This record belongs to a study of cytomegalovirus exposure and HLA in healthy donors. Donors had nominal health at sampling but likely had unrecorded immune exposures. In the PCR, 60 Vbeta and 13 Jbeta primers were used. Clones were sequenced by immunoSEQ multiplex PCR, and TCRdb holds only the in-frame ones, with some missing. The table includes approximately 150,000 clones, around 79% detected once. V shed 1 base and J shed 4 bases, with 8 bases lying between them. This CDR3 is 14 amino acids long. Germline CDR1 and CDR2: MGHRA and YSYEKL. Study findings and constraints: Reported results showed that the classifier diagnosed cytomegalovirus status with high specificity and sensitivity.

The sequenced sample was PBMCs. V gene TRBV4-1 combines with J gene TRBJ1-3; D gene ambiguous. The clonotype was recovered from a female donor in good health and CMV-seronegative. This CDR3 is CASSQGTSGNTIYF. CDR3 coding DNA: TGCGCCAGCAGCCAAGGGACTTCGGGAAACACCATATATTTT.